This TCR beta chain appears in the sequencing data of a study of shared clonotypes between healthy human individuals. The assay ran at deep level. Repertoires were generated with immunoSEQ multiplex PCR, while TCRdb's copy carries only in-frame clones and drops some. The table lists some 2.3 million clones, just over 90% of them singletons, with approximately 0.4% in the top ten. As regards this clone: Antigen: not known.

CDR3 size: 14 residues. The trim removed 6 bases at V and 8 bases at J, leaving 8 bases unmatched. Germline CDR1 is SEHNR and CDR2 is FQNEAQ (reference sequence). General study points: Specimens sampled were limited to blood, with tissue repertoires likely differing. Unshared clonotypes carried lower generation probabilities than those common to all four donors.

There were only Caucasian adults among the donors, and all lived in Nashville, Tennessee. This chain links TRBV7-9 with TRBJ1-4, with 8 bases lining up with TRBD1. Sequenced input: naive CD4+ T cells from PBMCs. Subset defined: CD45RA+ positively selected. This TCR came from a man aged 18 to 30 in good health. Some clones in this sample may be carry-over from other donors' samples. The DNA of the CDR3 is TGTGCCAGCAGTTTAACAGGGGGAGGAGAAAAACTGTTTTTT. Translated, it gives CASSLTGGGEKLFF.